This T cell receptor (beta chain) stems from a study of blood T cell repertoires in COVID-19. Study background: Samples of COVID-19 (acute and convalescent) were obtained from the United States, Italy and Spain. Nucleic acid was either cDNA or gDNA, and it came from T cells, B-cell-depleted T cells, or PBMCs.

Profiled with immunoSEQ multiplex PCR; TCRdb holds only in-frame clones, not every one. The table includes 200,000 or so clones, less than 90% detected once. The CDR3 has 14 residues. Trimming removed 2 bases at V and 3 bases at J, with 10 bases between. CDR1 MNHNS and CDR2 SASEGT come from the germline V gene. The gene calls are TRBV6-1 and TRBJ1-1; D uncertain. Sequenced sample: peripheral blood. The sequence came from an older man with active or convalescent COVID-19. CDR3 in amino acids: CASSEPGYYTEAFF. CDR3 in DNA: TGTGCCAGCAGTGAACCGGGTTACTACACTGAAGCTTTCTTT.